This T cell receptor beta chain is from a study of Graves' ophthalmopathy and Graves' hyperthyroidism. Study context: The authors collected peripheral blood at initial diagnosis, before any treatment.

The authors amplified TCR beta CDR3 regions from RNA transcripts. Amplification began with first-round RT-PCR using HTBI primers, then second-round multiplex PCR was performed. One entry per CDR3 protein results from TCRdb running MiXCR on the multiplex PCR reads. The sample consists of approximately 700,000 distinct CDR3 sequences, over 40% of them appearing once. The germline gives CDR1 KGHSH, CDR2 LQKENI. V lost 3 bases and J 4 bases, leaving 12 bases between the germline ends. This CDR3 has 14 amino acids. This TCR was recovered from an adult man with Graves' ophthalmopathy. The sample consisted of peripheral blood. The chain has TRBV18 and TRBJ1-2, with D hard to call. For the CDR3, the DNA is TGTGCCAGCTCACCTACCGGGTCGATCTATGGCTACACCTTC. Protein: CASSPTGSIYGYTF.